The TCR beta chain under discussion was sequenced for a study of CD8+CD57+ T cells in acquired aplastic anemia (dated by TCRdb to between 2017 and 2018). Study-wide context: DNA extracted from sorted CD4+ and CD8+ cells had a mean of around 3 ug, with a range of about 0.18 to 27.4 ug. CD8+CD57+ expansion was defined as a frequency above the mean frequency observed in healthy subjects. Results the study describes overall, beyond this receptor: Patients and healthy controls showed no significant difference in CD8+ Simpson's diversity (P=0.060). About 30 CD8+ CDR3 sequences were found in both patients and controls but appeared to be highly expressed in patients and within the immunodominant clones of the patients.

In regard to this clonotype: This clone's antigen is unknown. It has no much larger one-base neighbor in the sample; base qualities were not kept.

Flow cytometry had shown CD8+CD57+ cell expansion in the patients selected for sequencing. All patients had severe acquired aplastic anemia diagnosed by International Study of Aplastic Anemia and Agranulocytosis and Camitta criteria. Patients had received no therapy at the time of blood sampling. In the study, sorted CD4+ and CD8+ blood T cells from patients with severe aplastic anemia and from healthy subjects underwent deep sequencing of TCR repertoires. Patients were enrolled under clinicaltrials.gov protocols 00001620, 01623167, 00001397, 00071045, 00081523 and 00961064 in the USA. Ficoll-Paque density gradient centrifugation was used to isolate peripheral blood mononuclear cells. Before DNA extraction, CD4+ and CD8+ T cells were sorted with FACS or magnetic beads. V is pared back by 2 bases and J by 12 bases, with 19 bases lying between the germline termini. CDR1 and CDR2, looked up from the germline V gene (reference sequence), are LNHNV and YYDKDF. The CDR3, from cysteine to phenylalanine, totals 14 residues. The retained sequence is limited to the CDR3, 42 bases, with the frame set at the first base.

Profiling of TCR beta VDJ combinations and CDR3 sequences used genomic DNA as the template. An Illumina HiSeq 2000 was the platform used for TCR repertoire sequencing. The study's own analysis went as follows. TRBV/TRBJ rearrangement plots, CDR3 size and DJ length profiles, and Simpson's diversity index were used to evaluate the repertoires. The immunodominant clone was defined as the most abundant DNA sequence in deep sequencing data. CDR3 amino acid sequences were checked for sharing across subjects and were also compared against the VDJdb database and published repertoires. Starting from the raw public reads, TCRdb applied fastp trimming at Q25, assembled clones with MiXCR and retained in-frame beta chains. Every distinct CDR3 protein forms one entry, paired with its most common genes and DNA. For this entry, the V and J calls and clone size follow TCRdb and not the study's own pipeline. A total of 200,000 to 250,000 distinct CDR3 sequences appear in this sample, 65% of them only once. The ten largest clonotypes hold about 60% of the sample.

The sequence is built from TRBV15 and TRBJ1-2; there is no confident call for the D gene. The sequenced material came from sorted CD4+, CD8+, or CD8+CD57+ T cells (not recorded which) from PBMCs. This receptor was taken from a human donor with aplastic anemia. The CDR3 loop reads CATSRSKQPPGDTF. The DNA is as follows: TGTGCCACCAGCAGAAGCAAGCAGCCCCCTGGAGACACCTTC.